Here is one TCR beta chain with its context. Its matching antigen is unknown. This specimen belongs to a study of T cell responses to AZD1222 COVID-19 vaccine. Overall study findings and caveats: Among vaccine-associated CD4 TCRs, coverage spanned spike, with dominance at 160-218 and 743-854. Clonal diversity may have been underestimated, and the donors were mostly white British, with more females than males. An increase in Spike-specific TCR breadth and depth was observed after two AZD1222 doses.

The repertoire was sequenced with immunoSEQ multiplex PCR; TCRdb's copy has only in-frame clones and lacks some. The sample carries 120,000 or so clones, 80% to 90% recorded once. Trimming removed 0 bases at V and 7 bases at J, with 13 bases between. This CDR3 region has 15 residues. Here the sequenced sample was peripheral blood, taken on day 0 of AZD1222 vaccination. The sequence was obtained from an adult in good health. The chain carries TRBV23-1 and TRBJ1-3; D unresolved. TRBV23-1 is labeled an ORF, and its function is uncertain. The CDR3 loop is CASSQSSRRGNTIYF. The DNA for the CDR3 is TGCGCCAGCAGTCAATCGTCCCGCCGGGGTAACACCATATATTTT.